The 25 T cell receptor beta chains below were found in one sample sequenced in a study of CD8+ T cells in alopecia areata. Extraction and reverse transcription of RNA yielded cDNA as the sequencing template. The protocol was immunoSEQ multiplex PCR, while the TCRdb copy is restricted to in-frame clones and leaves out a portion. The table records fewer than 200,000 clones, around 50% of them present only once. The starting material was CD4+ T cells sorted from blood, obtained at week 0. The receptor set was obtained from a human donor with alopecia areata.

Turning to this clone: One end of the junction varies from germline; a read error may be responsible. The chain employs TRBV28 and TRBJ1-6; D ambiguous. Per the germline V gene, CDR1 is MDHEN and CDR2 is SYDVKM. This CDR3 is 13 amino acids long. The CDR3 DNA is TGTGCCAGCAGTTTATTCCCTCCCGCCCTTCTGACGTTT. Amino acids: CASSLFPPALLTF.

The CDR3 bases are TGCAGCGTTGGTATGCGGGGGCAGCAAAACATTCAGTACTTC. Translated, it gives CSVGMRGQQNIQYF. V usage is TRBV29-1 and J usage is TRBJ2-4; D might be TRBD2 (7 bases). Germline values: CDR1 SQVTM, CDR2 ANQGSEA. This CDR3 has 14 amino acids. V lost 4 bases to trimming and J lost 5 bases, with 15 bases between them.

The genes are TRBV30 and TRBJ2-7, with D possibly TRBD1 on 6 matching bases. Germline V CDR1 and CDR2: GTSNPN, SVGIG (reference sequence). The CDR3 covers 14 residues. The germline V and J ends were trimmed by 2 bases and 2 bases, with 13 bases remaining between them. The CDR3 here is CAWSYAGTTYEQYF. The CDR3 nucleotides are TGTGCCTGGAGTTATGCCGGGACAACCTACGAGCAGTACTTC.

In its sample, this clone was seen a few times. V usage is TRBV30 and J usage is TRBJ2-3, with a possible D match to TRBD1 (8 bases). Trimming left V 3 bases short and J 2 bases short, with 15 bases between. The CDR3 length is 15 residues. The germline CDR1 and CDR2 sequences are GTSNPN and SVGIG (reference sequence). The CDR3 region has the DNA TGTGCCTGGAGCAGGGGGCGGGGGAACACAGATACGCAGTATTTT. Its protein is CAWSRGRGNTDTQYF.

In regard to this clone: Possible read error: a much larger clone is one base away. The rearrangement joins TRBV5-4 to TRBJ2-2, with no clear D. The CDR3 consists of 14 residues. Trimming stripped 0 bases from V and 0 bases from J, with 3 bases between. Germline CDR1 is SGHNT and CDR2 is YYREEE (reference sequence). The CDR3 DNA follows: TGTGCCAGCAGCTTGGAAGCGAACACCGGGGAGCTGTTTTTT. Its translation: CASSLEANTGELFF.

The sample holds a few counts of this clone. V is TRBV15 and J is TRBJ2-2; no clear D gene. The germline gives CDR1 LNHNV, CDR2 YYDKDF (reference sequence). The CDR3 totals 13 residues. The V end lost 5 bases, the J end lost 6 bases, and 10 bases lay between the germline ends. The CDR3 sequence is CATSSGVAGELFF. The CDR3, as DNA: TGTGCCACCAGCTCGGGTGTCGCCGGGGAGCTGTTTTTT.

The rearrangement joins TRBV30 to TRBJ1-2; D uncertain. Germline-derived CDR1 and CDR2 are GTSNPN and SVGIG (reference sequence). The CDR3 has 12 amino acids. Trimming took 3 bases from V and 5 from J, leaving 10 bases between them. CDR3: CAWRGREYGYTF. In DNA, the CDR3 is TGTGCCTGGAGGGGTAGGGAATATGGCTACACCTTC.

This clone has just one count. This sequence joins TRBV29-1 and TRBJ1-1, with no clear D. The V end lost 8 bases, the J end lost 10 bases, and 8 bases lay between the germline ends. Germline lookup yields CDR1 SQVTM and CDR2 ANQGSEA. There are 8 residues in the CDR3. The CDR3 nucleotides read TGCAGCCCCGAGGGAGCTTTCTTT. It is translated as CSPEGAFF.

The chain joins TRBV4-1 to TRBJ2-5; possible D gene TRBD1, 6 bases. The CDR3 sequence is 13 residues long. The V gene lost 4 bases and the J gene lost 2 bases, with 8 bases spanning the gap. Looked up from germline, CDR1 is MGHRA and CDR2 is YSYEKL. The DNA of the CDR3 is TGCGCCAGCAGCCGAGGGGGACAAGAGACCCAGTACTTC. This encodes CASSRGGQETQYF.

The chain is built from TRBV4-1 and TRBJ2-2; unclear D gene. The CDR3 contains 14 residues. The germline gives CDR1 MGHRA, CDR2 YSYEKL. Trimming removed 1 base from V and 6 bases from J, with 9 bases in between. The CDR3 reads CASSQGESAGELFF. CDR3 coding DNA: TGCGCCAGCAGCCAAGGAGAGTCTGCCGGGGAGCTGTTTTTT.

J is TRBJ1-2 and V is TRBV29-1, with D maybe TRBD1 (6 bases). CDR1 and CDR2 from the germline V gene are SQVTM and ANQGSEA. Deletions cut 4 bases from V and 2 bases from J, with 14 bases between. CDR3 length: 14 residues. CDR3 sequence (DNA): TGCAGCGTTGCACTCCTCGGGACAAACTATGGCTACACCTTC. As protein: CSVALLGTNYGYTF.

For this clone: Different DNA sequences within this sample yield the same CDR3. The chain employs TRBV6-5 and TRBJ2-5; D call uncertain. The CDR3 has 11 residues. CDR1 MNHEY and CDR2 SVGAGI come from the germline V gene. Trimming pared 0 bases from V and 4 bases from J, leaving 0 bases between. CDR3 bases: TGTGCCAGCAGTTACTCAGAGACCCAGTACTTC. Its protein product is CASSYSETQYF.

The chain couples TRBV5-1 to TRBJ2-5; the match to TRBD2 covers 14 bases. The CDR3 is made up of 16 amino acids. Germline CDR1 reads SGHRS; CDR2 reads YFSETQ. V lost 4 bases, J lost 2 bases, and 4 bases stayed unmatched. The CDR3 protein is CASSTGLAGGQETQYF. The CDR3 coding sequence is TGCGCCAGCAGCACTGGACTAGCGGGGGGTCAAGAGACCCAGTACTTC.

The chain is built from TRBV29-1 and TRBJ2-2; D is unresolved. The CDR3 sequence is 13 residues long. In germline, CDR1 is SQVTM, CDR2 ANQGSEA. Trimming left V 5 bases short and J 0 bases short, with 7 bases between. The DNA for the CDR3 is TGCAGCGTTCTCGCTCCGAACACCGGGGAGCTGTTTTTT. It codes for CSVLAPNTGELFF.

For the CDR3, the DNA is TGCGCCAGCAGCCCCGGACAGGGACTCGCGGCCACTGAAGCTTTCTTT. It codes for CASSPGQGLAATEAFF. The rearrangement joins TRBV4-1 to TRBJ1-1; 8 nucleotides align to TRBD1. V shed 4 bases and J 4 bases; nucleotides not matched to a gene: 11. Germline V CDR1 and CDR2: MGHRA, YSYEKL. This CDR3 has 16 amino acids.

The V and J genes are TRBV4-2 and TRBJ1-6; D not resolved. Trimming removed 2 bases at V and 7 bases at J, with 15 bases between. This CDR3 has 16 residues. Germline loops: CDR1 LGHNA, CDR2 YNFKEQ. CDR3 DNA sequence: TGTGCCAGCAGCCAATATGCCGTGGCGGGAAATTCACCCCTCCACTTT. Amino acids: CASSQYAVAGNSPLHF.

The chain is built from TRBV29-1 and TRBJ2-3; TRBD1 or TRBD2 may be the D gene (5 bases each). The CDR3 is 12 amino acids. Trimming removed 2 bases from V and 10 bases from J, with 13 bases in between. CDR1 is SQVTM and CDR2 is ANQGSEA in the germline V gene. CDR3 sequence: CSVERGPVSQYF. The CDR3 nucleotides read TGCAGCGTTGAACGGGGACCCGTATCGCAGTATTTT.

The chain carries TRBV11-2 and TRBJ2-4, with TRBD1 as a possible D gene (6 bases). From germline, CDR1 is SGHAT and CDR2 FQNNGV. Trimming took 4 bases from V and 9 from J, leaving 16 bases between them. The CDR3 length is 14 residues. CDR3 amino acids: CASSSPQTGGIQYF. The CDR3 DNA is TGTGCCAGCAGCTCCCCCCAGACAGGAGGCATTCAGTACTTC.

The V and J genes are TRBV27 and TRBJ2-5; TRBD2 might be the D (6 bases). The CDR3 contains 13 residues. Trimming left V 6 bases short and J 5 bases short, with 13 bases between. Germline V lookup: CDR1 MNHEY, CDR2 SMNVEV (reference sequence). CDR3 region: CASRLGREETQYF. The CDR3 nucleotides read TGTGCCAGCAGACTGGGACGGGAGGAGACCCAGTACTTC.

This clone was seen a single time. The chain employs TRBV30 and TRBJ1-1; unclear D gene. The CDR3 extends over 13 amino acids. Trimming removed 0 bases from V and 6 bases from J, with 11 bases in between. Germline CDR1 is GTSNPN and CDR2 is SVGIG (reference sequence). In DNA form, the CDR3 reads TGTGCCTGGAGTGTACTACGACTACCTGAAGCTTTCTTT. Its protein is CAWSVLRLPEAFF.

The genes are TRBV30 and TRBJ1-5; D remains ambiguous. CDR3 length: 13 amino acids. Trimming left V 2 bases short and J 7 bases short, with 12 bases between. The germline V gene has CDR1 GTSNPN and CDR2 SVGIG (reference sequence). The CDR3 DNA reads as TGTGCCTGGAGTATGGGAGACCGACAGCCCCAGCATTTT. It is translated as CAWSMGDRQPQHF. The whole variable domain, remainder taken from reference TRBV30 and TRBJ1-5, is SQTIHQWPATLVQPVGSPLSLECTVEGTSNPNLYWYRQAAGRGLQLLFYSVGIGQISSEVPQNLSASRPQDRQFILSSKKLLLSDSGFYLCAWSMGDRQPQHFGDGTRLSIL.

This clone was picked up a small number of times. This sequence joins TRBV23-1 and TRBJ1-6; possibly TRBD1 for D (6 bases). TRBV23-1 is placed among ORFs of uncertain function. The germline V and J ends were trimmed by 6 bases and 8 bases, with 32 bases remaining between them. This CDR3 region has 20 residues. CDR3 DNA sequence: TGCGCCAGCAGCCCTGGACGGGTCTCTGGACGCAGGGGAACTTATTCACCCCTCCACTTT. Translating it yields CASSPGRVSGRRGTYSPLHF.

V and J are TRBV27 and TRBJ2-7, with 10 nucleotides matching TRBD1. Germline CDR1 is MNHEY and CDR2 is SMNVEV (reference sequence). After removal of 5 bases from V and 2 bases from J, the junction contained 9 bases not matched to a gene. This CDR3 has 16 amino acids. CDR3 residues: CASSPSRDRGPYEQYF. The CDR3 DNA sequence: TGTGCCAGCAGTCCGTCCCGGGACAGGGGCCCCTACGAGCAGTACTTC.

This clone was recorded a few times. This chain links TRBV6-5 with TRBJ2-5, with D tentatively TRBD2 (5 bases). Trimming pared 0 bases from V and 2 bases from J, leaving 13 bases between. There are 16 residues in the CDR3. Germline V gene sequence: CDR1 MNHEY, CDR2 SVGAGI. As DNA, the CDR3 is TGTGCCAGCAGTTACTCGGGAGACAACCCGCAAGAGACCCAGTACTTC. Amino acid sequence: CASSYSGDNPQETQYF.

The table lists this clone with a count of one. This same CDR3 is encoded by further DNA sequences in the sample. This chain links TRBV10-3 with TRBJ2-5; no clear D gene. V was cut by 2 bases and J by 4 bases, with 5 bases left in between. This CDR3 has 12 amino acids. Germline CDR1 reads ENHRY; CDR2 reads SYGVKD. The CDR3 DNA is TGTGCCATCAGTGAGCCCAGAGAGACCCAGTACTTC. The encoded protein is CAISEPRETQYF.